A selection of T cell receptor beta chains follows, all from one sample in a study of blood T cell repertoires in COVID-19. Some clones are missing from TCRdb's copy, which holds only in-frame ones; the method was immunoSEQ multiplex PCR. The sample comprises 150,000 to 200,000 clones, 88% of which are singletons, and roughly 9% rests with the top ten. Sample: PBMCs or T cells enriched from blood (not recorded which). The source is a woman between 18 and 30 years old who had recovered from COVID-19. Both conserved end residues are part of each CDR3. D genes are given only for firm matches. Clone size is shown for a subset of rows, as once, few, many or a class of expanded clone.

>TRBV4-2|.|TRBJ2-6|.
CASSQDGGTGANVLTF
TGTGCCAGCAGCCAAGACGGCGGGACTGGGGCCAACGTCCTGACTTTC
>TRBV13|.|TRBJ2-5|.
CASSSPRGTQYF
TGTGCCAGCAGCTCACCCCGGGGGACCCAGTACTTC
>TRBV7-8|.|TRBJ2-2|.
CASGGNGGPLETGELFF
TGTGCCAGCGGGGGAAACGGGGGGCCGCTCGAGACCGGGGAGCTGTTTTTT
>TRBV2|.|TRBJ2-3|.
CASSVVTDTQYF
TGTGCCAGCAGTGTCGTAACAGATACGCAGTATTTT
>TRBV29-1|.|TRBJ1-2|.
CSVFLSGGYTF
TGCAGCGTTTTCCTCTCGGGTGGCTACACCTTC
>TRBV11-2|.|TRBJ2-7|.
CASSLDGRNEQYF
TGTGCCAGCAGCTTAGATGGCAGAAACGAGCAGTACTTC
>TRBV6-5|.|TRBJ2-7|TRBD1
CASSPGTATYEQYF
TGTGCCAGCAGTCCCGGGACAGCCACGTACGAGCAGTACTTC
>TRBV11-2|.|TRBJ1-5|.
CASSRSEAEQPQHF
TGTGCCAGCAGCCGATCAGAGGCGGAACAGCCCCAGCATTTT
>TRBV6-4|.|TRBJ2-3|TRBD2
CASSDEAGGTDTQYF
TGTGCCAGCAGTGACGAGGCGGGAGGCACAGATACGCAGTATTTT
>TRBV4-2|.|TRBJ1-5|.
CASSPSYDGNQPQHF
TGTGCCAGCAGCCCCTCCTATGACGGGAATCAGCCCCAGCATTTT
>TRBV6-5|few|TRBJ1-1|.
CASMQGWTEAFF
TGTGCCAGTATGCAGGGTTGGACTGAAGCTTTCTTT
>TRBV6-4|.|TRBJ1-1|.
CASKKEGVNTEAFF
TGTGCCAGCAAAAAAGAAGGGGTGAACACTGAAGCTTTCTTT
>TRBV18|few|TRBJ2-3|TRBD2
CASSPSGANTDTQYF
TGTGCCAGCTCACCTAGCGGGGCTAACACAGATACGCAGTATTTT
>TRBV10-3|.|TRBJ1-2|TRBD1
CAISDPRQGTYGYTF
TGTGCCATCAGTGACCCAAGACAGGGCACCTATGGCTACACCTTC
>TRBV3-1/TRBV3-2|.|TRBJ1-5|.
CASSQAYEVDQPQHF
TGTGCCAGCAGCCAAGCGTATGAGGTTGATCAGCCCCAGCATTTT
>TRBV7-8|.|TRBJ2-2|TRBD2
CASSLSGGAFGELFF
TGTGCCAGCAGCCTTAGCGGGGGGGCCTTCGGGGAGCTGTTTTTT
>TRBV10-1|.|TRBJ2-5|.
CASSESASGETQYF
TGCGCCAGCAGTGAGTCGGCCTCGGGGGAGACCCAGTACTTC
>TRBV7-2|.|TRBJ2-2|TRBD2
CASSQRLVGGRGFGELFF
TGTGCCAGCAGCCAACGATTGGTGGGCGGGAGAGGCTTCGGGGAGCTGTTTTTT
>TRBV6-4|.|TRBJ2-3|TRBD2
CASSDSPSGGTDTQYF
TGTGCCAGCAGTGACTCCCCTAGCGGAGGCACAGATACGCAGTATTTT
>TRBV4-1|.|TRBJ2-7|.
CASSPRDSVYEQYF
TGCGCCAGCAGCCCTCGGGACTCTGTCTACGAGCAGTACTTC
>TRBV6-5|.|TRBJ1-1|TRBD1
CASSLDRGNTEAFF
TGTGCCAGCAGTTTGGACAGGGGCAACACTGAAGCTTTCTTT
>TRBV20-1|.|TRBJ1-5|.
CSASTGWSNQPQHF
TGCAGTGCTAGTACAGGGTGGAGCAATCAGCCCCAGCATTTT
>TRBV12-3/TRBV12-4|.|TRBJ1-6|.
CASSLHTRPLHF
TGTGCCAGCAGTTTACACACCCGCCCCCTCCACTTT
>TRBV27|.|TRBJ2-3|TRBD2
CASSSGLAGDTQYF
TGTGCCAGCTCCTCGGGACTAGCGGGAGATACGCAGTATTTT
>TRBV12-3/TRBV12-4|.|TRBJ1-1|.
CASSPEPSGGAFF
TGTGCCAGCAGTCCCGAACCCTCGGGCGGGGCTTTCTTT
>TRBV27|.|TRBJ1-1|.
CASSPRLGTEAFF
TGTGCCAGCAGTCCGCGACTGGGTACTGAAGCTTTCTTT
>TRBV5-1|.|TRBJ2-7|TRBD1
CASSYLTGSSYEQYF
TGCGCCAGCAGCTACTTGACAGGGAGCTCCTACGAGCAGTACTTC
>TRBV5-3|.|TRBJ1-4|TRBD1
CARSFDIDRGANEKLFF
TGTGCCAGAAGCTTTGATATTGACAGGGGGGCTAATGAAAAACTGTTTTTT
>TRBV29-1|.|TRBJ2-7|.
CSAGEGAVYEQYF
TGCAGCGCAGGGGAAGGAGCTGTATACGAGCAGTACTTC
>TRBV19|.|TRBJ1-2|.
CASTVRGLYGYTF
TGTGCCAGTACCGTCCGGGGACTATATGGCTACACCTTC
>TRBV19|few|TRBJ1-1|.
CASSITDTEAFF
TGTGCCAGTAGTATCACGGACACTGAAGCTTTCTTT
>TRBV15|.|TRBJ1-2|.
CATSRPTGSNYGYTF
TGTGCCACCAGCAGACCTACAGGGAGTAACTATGGCTACACCTTC
>TRBV7-8|.|TRBJ1-4|.
CASSPAYTNEKLFF
TGTGCCAGCAGCCCAGCTTATACTAATGAAAAACTGTTTTTT
>TRBV27|.|TRBJ1-2|.
CASSPPQGSTNYGYTF
TGTGCCAGCAGCCCGCCTCAGGGGTCGACTAACTATGGCTACACCTTC
>TRBV3-1/TRBV3-2|.|TRBJ2-1|TRBD2
CASSQERDPGLAGNNEQFF
TGTGCCAGCAGCCAAGAAAGGGATCCGGGACTAGCGGGGAACAATGAGCAGTTCTTC
>TRBV28|.|TRBJ1-4|TRBD1
CASSLRGGPMRKLFF
TGTGCCAGCAGTTTACGAGGGGGCCCTATGAGAAAACTGTTTTTT
>TRBV5-1|.|TRBJ2-1|.
CASSSGASAYNEQFF
TGCGCCAGCAGCAGTGGTGCTAGCGCTTACAATGAGCAGTTCTTC
>TRBV18|.|TRBJ1-2|TRBD1
CASSDRDREDTRGYTF
TGTGCCAGCTCAGACCGGGACAGGGAAGATACTCGGGGCTACACCTTC
>TRBV5-1|.|TRBJ1-1|.
CASSLGGGRDTEAFF
TGCGCCAGCAGCTTGGGAGGGGGAAGGGACACTGAAGCTTTCTTT
>TRBV28|once|TRBJ1-2|TRBD1
CASSYGTDYYGYTF
TGTGCCAGCAGTTACGGGACAGATTACTATGGCTACACCTTC
>TRBV5-1|.|TRBJ2-7|.
CASRGGDRDYEQYF
TGCGCCAGCCGTGGCGGGGACAGAGACTACGAGCAGTACTTC
>TRBV9|few|TRBJ2-7|TRBD2
CASSAGVLAGTEQYF
TGTGCCAGCAGCGCCGGGGTACTAGCGGGGACCGAGCAGTACTTC
>TRBV29-1|.|TRBJ2-7|TRBD2
CSRSGDYEQYF
TGCAGCCGAAGCGGGGACTACGAGCAGTACTTC